These 21 T cell receptor beta chains came from one sample sequenced in a study of shared clonotypes between healthy human individuals. The repertoire was sequenced with immunoSEQ multiplex PCR; TCRdb's copy has only in-frame clones and lacks some. Of about 610,000 clones detected, about 97% appear once; the ten largest clones hold roughly 0.05%. The sample comprised naive CD4+ T cells sorted from blood. The subset was: CD45RA+ positively selected. These receptor sequences come from a woman younger than 45 in good health.

V is TRBV28 and J is TRBJ2-7; 11 positions match TRBD1. CDR1 and CDR2 from the germline V gene are MDHEN and SYDVKM. V trimming: 5 bases; J trimming: 3 bases; junction bases outside the gene matches: 6. The CDR3 is 15 amino acids. Here the CDR3 DNA reads TGTGCCAGCAGTATCTCCGGGACAGGGGGCTACGAGCAGTACTTC. Its translation is CASSISGTGGYEQYF.

This chain connects TRBV18 to TRBJ1-1, with D possibly matching TRBD1 (5 bases). Germline loops: CDR1 KGHSH, CDR2 LQKENI. The CDR3 sequence is 14 residues long. Trimming took 4 bases from V and 5 from J, leaving 14 bases between them. The CDR3 spells CASSLRDGETEAFF. Written as DNA, the CDR3 is TGTGCCAGCTCACTCCGGGACGGCGAAACTGAAGCTTTCTTT.

This sequence joins TRBV5-4 and TRBJ2-7, with 10 bases fitting TRBD1. The CDR3 runs 15 residues. Trimming removed 4 bases from V and 5 bases from J; junction bases left unmatched: 9. Germline-derived CDR1 and CDR2 are SGHNT and YYREEE (reference sequence). The CDR3 sequence: CASSGGTGVNDEQYF. The CDR3 region has the DNA TGTGCCAGCAGCGGGGGGACAGGGGTAAACGACGAGCAGTACTTC.

The chain joins TRBV29-1 to TRBJ2-7, with a tentative D call TRBD2 (5 bases). Trimming took 4 bases from V and 0 from J, leaving 19 bases between them. Germline CDR1 reads SQVTM; CDR2 reads ANQGSEA. The CDR3 runs 16 residues. The CDR3: CSVVFFGREASYEQYF. CDR3 sequence (DNA): TGCAGCGTTGTATTTTTTGGGAGAGAAGCCTCCTACGAGCAGTACTTC.

The CDR3 protein is CASSLFGQGPSYEQYF. CDR3 nucleotides: TGTGCCAGCAGCTTGTTTGGACAGGGGCCCTCCTACGAGCAGTACTTC. J is TRBJ2-7 and V is TRBV5-6, with 9 bases lining up with TRBD1. With V trimmed by 1 base and J by 0 bases, 5 bases remained unmatched. CDR1 and CDR2 (germline): SGHDT, YYEEEE. The CDR3 consists of 16 residues.

The chain couples TRBV7-2 to TRBJ2-1; 10 nucleotides agree with TRBD2. CDR3 length: 15 amino acids. Germline CDR1 is SGHTA and CDR2 is FQGNSA. The V and J ends lost 7 bases and 0 bases, in that order; junction bases with no gene match: 3. The CDR3 reads CASTWTSGSYNEQFF. The DNA of the CDR3 is TGTGCCAGCACCTGGACTAGCGGCTCCTACAATGAGCAGTTCTTC.

This chain links TRBV18 with TRBJ2-2, with a weak D call TRBD1 (5 bases). The CDR3 runs 16 residues. The V end was cut by 0 bases, the J end by 6 bases, with 14 bases between. Germline loops: CDR1 KGHSH, CDR2 LQKENI. The CDR3, as DNA: TGTGCCAGCTCACCACCGTCCAGGGATGAATCCGGGGAGCTGTTTTTT. Its translation: CASSPPSRDESGELFF.

This sequence joins TRBV5-4 and TRBJ2-1; 14 nucleotides match TRBD2. Per germline, CDR1 SGHNT and CDR2 YYREEE (reference sequence). The CDR3 loop spans 18 amino acids. Losses at the gene ends were 4 bases for V and 1 base for J; bases not matched to a gene: 7. The DNA of the CDR3 is TGTGCCAGCAGCCGTCGGACTAGCGGGAGGTATTCCTACAATGAGCAGTTCTTC. It specifies CASSRRTSGRYSYNEQFF. Drawing the rest from reference TRBV5-4 and TRBJ2-1, the complete variable domain is ETGVTQSPTHLIKTRGQQVTLRCSSQSGHNTVSWYQQALGQGPQFIFQYYREEENGRGNFPPRFSGLQFPNYSSELNVNALELDDSALYLCASSRRTSGRYSYNEQFFGPGTRLTVL.

This chain connects TRBV5-1 to TRBJ1-1; 7 bases are shared with TRBD1. The trim removed 4 bases at V and 0 bases at J, leaving 3 bases unmatched. CDR1 SGHRS and CDR2 YFSETQ come from the germline V gene. This CDR3 contains 14 residues. Written as DNA, the CDR3 is TGCGCCAGCAGCCCGGGACAGATGAACACTGAAGCTTTCTTT. It codes for CASSPGQMNTEAFF. Drawing the rest from reference TRBV5-1 and TRBJ1-1, the complete variable domain is KAGVTQTPRYLIKTRGQQVTLSCSPISGHRSVSWYQQTPGQGLQFLFEYFSETQRNKGNFPGRFSGRQFSNSRSEMNVSTLELGDSALYLCASSPGQMNTEAFFGQGTRLTVV.

The chain is built from TRBV5-1 and TRBJ2-1, with 8 bases lining up with TRBD2. Germline values: CDR1 SGHRS, CDR2 YFSETQ. This CDR3 comprises 16 residues. Unmatched junction bases numbered 7, after V lost 2 bases and J lost 3 bases. The CDR3 loop reads CASSFRAGVRYNEQFF. DNA of the CDR3: TGCGCCAGCAGCTTCAGAGCGGGAGTGCGCTACAATGAGCAGTTCTTC.

This clone was detected only once. This chain connects TRBV29-1 to TRBJ2-7, with no clear D. Between the trimmed V and J ends, which lost 1 base and 6 bases, there was a span of 10 bases. The CDR3 length is 12 residues. Germline V gene lookup returns CDR1 SQVTM and CDR2 ANQGSEA. The CDR3 loop reads CSVEVVSGEQYF. In DNA, the CDR3 is TGCAGCGTTGAAGTGGTATCTGGCGAGCAGTACTTC.

The V and J genes are TRBV9 and TRBJ1-1; tentative D call: TRBD1 (6 bases). The CDR3 spans 16 residues. CDR1 and CDR2 (germline): SGDLS, YYNGEE. V lost 2 bases and J lost 2, with 16 bases in between. DNA of the CDR3: TGTGCCAGCAGCGTCCGGTCAGGTGGGGGCAACACTGAAGCTTTCTTT. Protein: CASSVRSGGGNTEAFF.

The chain links TRBV19 to TRBJ2-7, with 8 bases that match TRBD1. This CDR3 is 15 amino acids long. V lost 2 bases and J lost 3; bases outside the gene matches: 6. From germline, CDR1 is LNHDA and CDR2 SQIVND (reference sequence). CDR3 protein: CASSISGDRIYEQYF. In nucleotides, the CDR3 is TGTGCCAGTAGTATATCGGGGGACAGGATCTACGAGCAGTACTTC.

The chain joins TRBV27 to TRBJ1-6, with TRBD1 matching over 7 bases. In germline, CDR1 is MNHEY, CDR2 SMNVEV (reference sequence). The CDR3 runs to 14 residues. V lost 6 bases to trimming and J lost 10 bases; unmatched junction nucleotides: 9. CDR3: CASSPGQSPSPLHF. The DNA for the CDR3 is TGTGCCAGCAGCCCGGGACAGTCACCGTCACCCCTCCACTTT.

The rearrangement joins TRBV4-2 to TRBJ1-5, with D perhaps TRBD1 (5 bases). Germline CDR1 reads LGHNA; CDR2 reads YNFKEQ. The CDR3 spans 15 residues. Trimming left V 0 bases short and J 5 bases short, with 11 bases between. CDR3: CASSQDGDVDQPQHF. Here the CDR3 DNA reads TGTGCCAGCAGCCAAGATGGGGACGTTGATCAGCCCCAGCATTTT.

This chain links TRBV18 with TRBJ2-2; D is perhaps TRBD2 (6 bases). Per the germline V gene, CDR1 is KGHSH and CDR2 is LQKENI. Between the trimmed V and J ends, which lost 3 bases and 3 bases, there was a span of 11 bases. The CDR3 is 15 amino acids. For the CDR3, the DNA is TGTGCCAGCTCACCCGTGGAGCGGGACACCGGGGAGCTGTTTTTT. As protein: CASSPVERDTGELFF.

The rearrangement links TRBV11-2 to TRBJ2-4; the D is unclear. CDR1 is SGHAT, CDR2 FQNNGV, per germline. Trimming cost V 1 base and J 3 bases, with 4 bases left between them. The CDR3 sequence is 13 residues long. CDR3 residues: CASSLGGKNIQYF. The CDR3 region has the DNA TGTGCCAGCAGCTTAGGCGGCAAAAACATTCAGTACTTC.

This clone was detected only once. The V and J genes are TRBV28 and TRBJ2-7, with 10 bases identical to TRBD2. Trimming cost V 7 bases and J 7 bases; bases outside gene matches: 16. The CDR3 is 16 amino acids. Germline V gene sequence: CDR1 MDHEN, CDR2 SYDVKM. The CDR3 nucleotides are TGTGCCAGCACCAGCGGGGGGGGCGGGATCCGAGCGGAGCAGTACTTC. Translated: CASTSGGGGIRAEQYF. Full variable domain (rest looked up from reference TRBV28 and TRBJ2-7): DVKVTQSSRYLVKRTGEKVFLECVQDMDHENMFWYRQDPGLGLRLIYFSYDVKMKEKGDIPEGYSVSREKKERFSLILESASTNQTSMYLCASTSGGGGIRAEQYFGPGTRLTVT.

The rearrangement links TRBV18 to TRBJ1-4; TRBD1 matches at 7 bases. The CDR3 length is 14 residues. CDR1 and CDR2 from the germline V gene are KGHSH and LQKENI. The junction had 6 bases not matched to a gene; V was cut back by 3 bases and J by 8 bases. CDR3 sequence reads: CASSPGTVREKLFF. The DNA for the CDR3 is TGTGCCAGCTCACCTGGGACAGTTCGGGAAAAACTGTTTTTT. Full variable domain (rest looked up from reference TRBV18 and TRBJ1-4): NAGVMQNPRHLVRRRGQEARLRCSPMKGHSHVYWYRQLPEEGLKFMVYLQKENIIDESGMPKERFSAEFPKEGPSILRIQQVVRGDSAAYFCASSPGTVREKLFFGSGTQLSVL.

The V gene is TRBV19, the J gene TRBJ1-5, with D unclear. The CDR3 consists of 15 residues. V was clipped by 4 bases and J by 0 bases, with 10 bases between them. The germline V gene has CDR1 LNHDA and CDR2 SQIVND (reference sequence). CDR3 bases: TGTGCCAGTAGTAGGCAGCTCTATAGCAATCAGCCCCAGCATTTT. This sequence encodes CASSRQLYSNQPQHF.

The chain combines TRBV28 with TRBJ1-1; D remains unclear. Germline-derived CDR1 and CDR2 are MDHEN and SYDVKM. The CDR3 is made up of 15 amino acids. The V and J ends lost 5 bases and 3 bases respectively, with 16 bases between them. As DNA, the CDR3 is TGTGCCAGCAGTCCTAGTATTGGGGAAGACACTGAAGCTTTCTTT. Its translation: CASSPSIGEDTEAFF.